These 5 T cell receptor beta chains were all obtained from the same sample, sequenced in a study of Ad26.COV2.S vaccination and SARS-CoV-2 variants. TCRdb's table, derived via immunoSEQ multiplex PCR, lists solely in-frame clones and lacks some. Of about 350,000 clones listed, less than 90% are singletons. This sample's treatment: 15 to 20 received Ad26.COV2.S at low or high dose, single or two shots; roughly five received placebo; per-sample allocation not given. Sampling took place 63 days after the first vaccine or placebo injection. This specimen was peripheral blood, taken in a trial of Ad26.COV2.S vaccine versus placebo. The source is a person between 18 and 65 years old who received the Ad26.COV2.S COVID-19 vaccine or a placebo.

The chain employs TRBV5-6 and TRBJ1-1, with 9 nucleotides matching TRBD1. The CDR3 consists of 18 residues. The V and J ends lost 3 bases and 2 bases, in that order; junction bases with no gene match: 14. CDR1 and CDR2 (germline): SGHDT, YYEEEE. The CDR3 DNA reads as TGTGCCAGCAGCTCTCCCGGGACAGGGTTGACCTTCAACACTGAAGCTTTCTTT. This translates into CASSSPGTGLTFNTEAFF.

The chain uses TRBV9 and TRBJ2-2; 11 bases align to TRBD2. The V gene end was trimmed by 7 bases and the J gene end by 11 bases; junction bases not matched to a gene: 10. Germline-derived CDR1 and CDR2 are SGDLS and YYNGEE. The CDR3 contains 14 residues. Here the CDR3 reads CASPPGTSGLELFF. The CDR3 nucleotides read TGTGCCAGCCCACCCGGGACTAGCGGTTTAGAGCTGTTTTTT. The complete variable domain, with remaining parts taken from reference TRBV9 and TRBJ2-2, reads DSGVTQTPKHLITATGQRVTLRCSPRSGDLSVYWYQQSLDQGLQFLIQYYNGEERAKGNILERFSAQQFPDLHSELNLSSLELGDSALYFCASPPGTSGLELFFGEGSRLTVL.

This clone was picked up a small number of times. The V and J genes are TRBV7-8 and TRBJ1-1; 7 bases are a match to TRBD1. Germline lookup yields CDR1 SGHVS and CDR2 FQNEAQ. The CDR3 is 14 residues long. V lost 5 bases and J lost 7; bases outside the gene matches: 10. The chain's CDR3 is CASSPTGTASEAFF. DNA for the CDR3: TGTGCCAGCAGCCCAACGGGGACAGCGAGTGAAGCTTTCTTT.

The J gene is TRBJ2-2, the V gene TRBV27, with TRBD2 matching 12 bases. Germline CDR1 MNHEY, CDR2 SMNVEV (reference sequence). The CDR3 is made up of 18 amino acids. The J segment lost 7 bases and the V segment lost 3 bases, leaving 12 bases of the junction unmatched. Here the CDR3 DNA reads TGTGCCAGCAGTTTTGGGACCCTAGCGGGGGGGCCTATCGGGGAGCTGTTTTTT. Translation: CASSFGTLAGGPIGELFF.

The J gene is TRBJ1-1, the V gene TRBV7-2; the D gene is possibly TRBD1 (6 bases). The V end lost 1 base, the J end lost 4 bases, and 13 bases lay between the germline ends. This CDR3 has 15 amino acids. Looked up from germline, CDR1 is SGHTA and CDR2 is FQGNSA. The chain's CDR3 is CASSLVEAGATEAFF. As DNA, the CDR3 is TGTGCCAGCAGCTTAGTAGAGGCAGGGGCCACTGAAGCTTTCTTT.